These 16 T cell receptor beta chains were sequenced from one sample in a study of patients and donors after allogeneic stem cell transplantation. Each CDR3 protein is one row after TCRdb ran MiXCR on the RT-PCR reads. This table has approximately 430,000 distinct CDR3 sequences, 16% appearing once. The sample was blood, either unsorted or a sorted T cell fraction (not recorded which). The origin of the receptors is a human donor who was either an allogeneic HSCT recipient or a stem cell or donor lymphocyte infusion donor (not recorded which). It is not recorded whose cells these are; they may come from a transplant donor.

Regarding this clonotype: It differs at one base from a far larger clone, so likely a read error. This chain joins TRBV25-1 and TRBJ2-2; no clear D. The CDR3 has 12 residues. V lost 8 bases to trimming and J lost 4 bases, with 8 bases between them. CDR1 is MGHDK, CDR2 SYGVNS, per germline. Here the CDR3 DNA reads TGTGCCAGCGGTTTCGGCACCGGGGAGCTGTTTTTT. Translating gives CASGFGTGELFF.

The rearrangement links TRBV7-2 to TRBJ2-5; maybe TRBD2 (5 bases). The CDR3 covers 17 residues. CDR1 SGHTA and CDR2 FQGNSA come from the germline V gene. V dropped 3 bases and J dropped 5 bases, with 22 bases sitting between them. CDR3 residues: CASSFRRSGTFRETQYF. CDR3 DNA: TGTGCCAGCAGCTTTCGGAGGAGCGGAACTTTTAGGGAGACCCAGTACTTC.

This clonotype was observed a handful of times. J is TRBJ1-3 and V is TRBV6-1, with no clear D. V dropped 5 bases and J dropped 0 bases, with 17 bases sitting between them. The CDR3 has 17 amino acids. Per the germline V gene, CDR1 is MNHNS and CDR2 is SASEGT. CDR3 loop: CASSPRYEGLSGNTIYF. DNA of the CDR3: TGTGCCAGCAGTCCCCGGTATGAGGGCCTCTCTGGAAACACCATATATTTT.

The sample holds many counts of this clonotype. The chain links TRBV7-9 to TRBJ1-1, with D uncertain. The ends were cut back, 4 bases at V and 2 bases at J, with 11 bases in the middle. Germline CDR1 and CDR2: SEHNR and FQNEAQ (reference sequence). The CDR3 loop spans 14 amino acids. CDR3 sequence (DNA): TGTGCCAGCAGCTCGCCCGGGAACAACACTGAAGCTTTCTTT. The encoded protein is CASSSPGNNTEAFF.

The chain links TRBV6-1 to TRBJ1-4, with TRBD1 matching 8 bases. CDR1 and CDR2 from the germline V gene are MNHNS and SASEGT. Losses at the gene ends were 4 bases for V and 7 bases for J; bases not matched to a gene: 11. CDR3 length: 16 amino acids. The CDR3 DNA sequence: TGTGCCAGCAGTGTCATACCAGGGGGCGTGAGTGAAAAACTGTTTTTT. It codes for CASSVIPGGVSEKLFF.

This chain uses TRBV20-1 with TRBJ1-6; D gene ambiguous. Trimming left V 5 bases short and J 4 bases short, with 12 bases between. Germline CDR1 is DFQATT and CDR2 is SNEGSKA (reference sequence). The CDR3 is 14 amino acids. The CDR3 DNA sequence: TGCAGTGCTCTCCCTGTTATTTATAATTCACCCCTCCACTTT. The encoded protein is CSALPVIYNSPLHF.

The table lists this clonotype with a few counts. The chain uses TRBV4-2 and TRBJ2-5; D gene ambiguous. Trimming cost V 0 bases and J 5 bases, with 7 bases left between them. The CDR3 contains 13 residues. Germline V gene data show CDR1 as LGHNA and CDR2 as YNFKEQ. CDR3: CASSQDLWETQYF. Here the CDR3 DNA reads TGTGCCAGCAGCCAAGATCTATGGGAGACCCAGTACTTC.

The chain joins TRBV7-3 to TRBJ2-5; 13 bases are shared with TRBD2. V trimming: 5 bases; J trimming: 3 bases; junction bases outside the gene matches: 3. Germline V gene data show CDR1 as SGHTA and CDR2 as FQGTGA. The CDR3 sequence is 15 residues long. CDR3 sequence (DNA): TGTGCCAGCAGCCCCGGGACTAGCGGGAAAGAGACCCAGTACTTC. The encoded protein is CASSPGTSGKETQYF.

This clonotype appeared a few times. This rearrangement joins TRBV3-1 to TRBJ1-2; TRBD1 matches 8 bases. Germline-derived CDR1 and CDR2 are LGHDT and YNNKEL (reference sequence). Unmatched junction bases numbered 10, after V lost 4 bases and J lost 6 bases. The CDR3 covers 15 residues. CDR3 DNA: TGTGCCAGCAGCCCCACAGGGGGGGTCGGGCATGGCTACACCTTC. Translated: CASSPTGGVGHGYTF.

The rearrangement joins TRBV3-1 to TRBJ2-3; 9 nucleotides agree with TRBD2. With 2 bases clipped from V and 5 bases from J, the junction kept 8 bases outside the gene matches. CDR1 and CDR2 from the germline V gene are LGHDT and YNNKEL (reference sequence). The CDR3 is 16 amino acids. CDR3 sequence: CASSQISSGVGDTQYF. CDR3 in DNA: TGTGCCAGCAGCCAAATCTCTAGCGGGGTTGGAGATACGCAGTATTTT.

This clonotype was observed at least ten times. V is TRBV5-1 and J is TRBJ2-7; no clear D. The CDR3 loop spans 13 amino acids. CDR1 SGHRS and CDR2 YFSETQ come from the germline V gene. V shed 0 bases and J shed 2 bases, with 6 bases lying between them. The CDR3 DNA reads TGCGCCAGCAGCTTGGCTATTACCTACGAGCAGTACTTC. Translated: CASSLAITYEQYF.

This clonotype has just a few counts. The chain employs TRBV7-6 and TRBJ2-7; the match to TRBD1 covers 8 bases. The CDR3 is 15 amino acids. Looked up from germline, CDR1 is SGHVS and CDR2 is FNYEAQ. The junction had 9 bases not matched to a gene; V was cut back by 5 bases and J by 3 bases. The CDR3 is CASSLGTGTGYEQYF. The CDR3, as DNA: TGTGCCAGCAGCCTAGGAACGGGGACAGGCTACGAGCAGTACTTC. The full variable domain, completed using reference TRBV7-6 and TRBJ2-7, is GAGVSQSPRYKVTKRGQDVALRCDPISGHVSLYWYRQALGQGPEFLTYFNYEAQQDKSGLPNDRFSAERPEGSISTLTIQRTEQRDSAMYRCASSLGTGTGYEQYFGPGTRLTVT.

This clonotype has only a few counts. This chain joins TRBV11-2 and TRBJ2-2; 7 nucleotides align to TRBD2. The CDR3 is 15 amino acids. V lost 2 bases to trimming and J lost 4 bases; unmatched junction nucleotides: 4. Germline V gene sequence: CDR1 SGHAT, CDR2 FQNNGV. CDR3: CASSLMGGGTGELFF. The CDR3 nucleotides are TGTGCCAGCAGCTTAATGGGCGGGGGCACCGGGGAGCTGTTTTTT.

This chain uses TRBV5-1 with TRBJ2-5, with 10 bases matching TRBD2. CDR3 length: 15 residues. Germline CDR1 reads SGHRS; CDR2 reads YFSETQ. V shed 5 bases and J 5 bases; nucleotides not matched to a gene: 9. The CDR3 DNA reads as TGCGCCAGCAGGGCGGCTAGCGGGAGAGGTGAGACCCAGTACTTC. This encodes CASRAASGRGETQYF.

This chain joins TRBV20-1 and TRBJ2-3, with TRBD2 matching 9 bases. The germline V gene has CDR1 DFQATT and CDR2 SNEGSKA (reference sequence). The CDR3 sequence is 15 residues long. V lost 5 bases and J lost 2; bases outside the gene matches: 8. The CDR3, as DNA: TGCAGTGCTTATGCGGGAGGGCCCTCCACAGATACGCAGTATTTT. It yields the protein CSAYAGGPSTDTQYF.

CDR3 nucleotides: TGCGCCAGCAGCTTGGGACAGGGGTCTGGAGGCTACACCTTC. This sequence encodes CASSLGQGSGGYTF. J is TRBJ1-2 and V is TRBV5-1, with TRBD1 identical over 8 bases. V was clipped by 0 bases and J by 8 bases; unmatched bases: 6. The CDR3 totals 14 residues. Germline values: CDR1 SGHRS, CDR2 YFSETQ.